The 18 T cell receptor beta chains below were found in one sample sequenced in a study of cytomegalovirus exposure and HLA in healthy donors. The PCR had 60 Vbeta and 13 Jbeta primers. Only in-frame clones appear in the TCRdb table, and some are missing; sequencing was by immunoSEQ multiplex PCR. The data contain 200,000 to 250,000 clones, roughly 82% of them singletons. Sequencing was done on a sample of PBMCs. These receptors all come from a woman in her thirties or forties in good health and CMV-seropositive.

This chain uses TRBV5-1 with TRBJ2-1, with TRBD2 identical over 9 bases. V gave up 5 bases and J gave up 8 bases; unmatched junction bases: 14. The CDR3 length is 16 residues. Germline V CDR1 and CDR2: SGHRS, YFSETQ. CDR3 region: CASRDWGKRGDDEQFF. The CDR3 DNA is TGCGCCAGCAGGGATTGGGGAAAGCGGGGGGACGATGAGCAGTTCTTC.

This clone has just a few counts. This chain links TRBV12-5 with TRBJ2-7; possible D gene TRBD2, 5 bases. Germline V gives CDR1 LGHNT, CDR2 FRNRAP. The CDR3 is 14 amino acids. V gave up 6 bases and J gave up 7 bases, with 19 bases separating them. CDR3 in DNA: TGTGCTAGTGGCGCGGGCCAGTCGGCTGGGGAGCAGTACTTC. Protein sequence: CASGAGQSAGEQYF.

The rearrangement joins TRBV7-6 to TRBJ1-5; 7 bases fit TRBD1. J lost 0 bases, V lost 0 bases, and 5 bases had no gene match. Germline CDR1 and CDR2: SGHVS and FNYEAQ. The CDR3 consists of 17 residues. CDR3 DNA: TGTGCCAGCAGCTTAGCAGGGGCAGGGGGTAGCAATCAGCCCCAGCATTTT. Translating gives CASSLAGAGGSNQPQHF.

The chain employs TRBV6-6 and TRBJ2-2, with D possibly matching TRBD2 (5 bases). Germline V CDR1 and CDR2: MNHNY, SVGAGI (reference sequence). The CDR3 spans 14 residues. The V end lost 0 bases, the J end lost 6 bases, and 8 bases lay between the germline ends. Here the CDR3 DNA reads TGTGCCAGCAGTTACTCCGACGGGGCCGGGGAGCTGTTTTTT. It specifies CASSYSDGAGELFF.

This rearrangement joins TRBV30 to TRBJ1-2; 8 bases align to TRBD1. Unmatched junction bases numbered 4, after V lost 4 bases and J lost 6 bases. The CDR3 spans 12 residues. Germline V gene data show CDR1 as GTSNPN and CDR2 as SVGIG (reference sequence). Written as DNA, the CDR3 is TGTGCCTGGACTCCGACAGGGGATGGCTACACCTTC. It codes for CAWTPTGDGYTF.

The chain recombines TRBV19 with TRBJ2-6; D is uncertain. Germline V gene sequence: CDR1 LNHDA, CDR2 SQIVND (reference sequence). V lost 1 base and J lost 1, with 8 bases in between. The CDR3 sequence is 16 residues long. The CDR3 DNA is TGTGCCAGTAGTATAGGGTGGCTTTCTGGGGCCAACGTCCTGACTTTC. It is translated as CASSIGWLSGANVLTF.

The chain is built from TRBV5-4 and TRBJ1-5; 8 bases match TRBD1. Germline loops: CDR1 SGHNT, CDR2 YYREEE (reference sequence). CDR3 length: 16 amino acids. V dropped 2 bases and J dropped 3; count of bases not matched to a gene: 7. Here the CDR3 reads CASSFRQGIINQPQHF. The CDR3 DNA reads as TGTGCCAGCAGCTTCAGACAGGGGATAATCAATCAGCCCCAGCATTTT. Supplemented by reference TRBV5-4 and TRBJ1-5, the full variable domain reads ETGVTQSPTHLIKTRGQQVTLRCSSQSGHNTVSWYQQALGQGPQFIFQYYREEENGRGNFPPRFSGLQFPNYSSELNVNALELDDSALYLCASSFRQGIINQPQHFGDGTRLSIL.

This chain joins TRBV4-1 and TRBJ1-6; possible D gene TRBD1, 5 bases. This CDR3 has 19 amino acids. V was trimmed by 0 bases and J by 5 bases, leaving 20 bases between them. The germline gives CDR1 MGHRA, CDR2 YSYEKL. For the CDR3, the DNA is TGCGCCAGCAGCCAAGATCACTCCCGGGGGGAGGCGAATAATTCACCCCTCCACTTT. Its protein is CASSQDHSRGEANNSPLHF.

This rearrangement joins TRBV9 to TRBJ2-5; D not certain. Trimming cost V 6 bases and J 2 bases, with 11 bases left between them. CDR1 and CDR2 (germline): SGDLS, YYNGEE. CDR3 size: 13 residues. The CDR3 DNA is TGTGCCAGCAATCTTTGGCCGCAAGAGACCCAGTACTTC. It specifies CASNLWPQETQYF.

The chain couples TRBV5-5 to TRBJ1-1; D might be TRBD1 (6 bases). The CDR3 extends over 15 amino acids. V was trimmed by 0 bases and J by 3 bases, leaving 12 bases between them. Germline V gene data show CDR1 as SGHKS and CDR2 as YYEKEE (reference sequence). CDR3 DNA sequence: TGTGCCAGCAGCTTGGGGCAGGGGCCTTACACTGAAGCTTTCTTT. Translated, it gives CASSLGQGPYTEAFF.

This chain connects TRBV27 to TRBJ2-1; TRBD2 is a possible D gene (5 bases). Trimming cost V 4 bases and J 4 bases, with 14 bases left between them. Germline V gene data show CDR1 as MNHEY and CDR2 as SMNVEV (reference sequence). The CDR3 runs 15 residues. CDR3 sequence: CASSWRAELYNEQFF. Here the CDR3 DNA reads TGTGCCAGCAGTTGGCGGGCAGAGCTTTACAATGAGCAGTTCTTC.

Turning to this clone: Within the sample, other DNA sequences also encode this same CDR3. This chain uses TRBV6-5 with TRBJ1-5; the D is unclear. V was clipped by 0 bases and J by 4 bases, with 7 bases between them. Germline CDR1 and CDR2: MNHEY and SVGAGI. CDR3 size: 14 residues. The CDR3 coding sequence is TGTGCCAGCAGTTACTCCGGCGGAAATCAGCCCCAGCATTTT. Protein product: CASSYSGGNQPQHF.

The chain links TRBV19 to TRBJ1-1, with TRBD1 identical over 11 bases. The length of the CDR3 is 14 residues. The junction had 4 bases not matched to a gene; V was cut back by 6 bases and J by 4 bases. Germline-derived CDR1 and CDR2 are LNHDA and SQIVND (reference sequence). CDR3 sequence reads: CASSSGQGGTEAFF. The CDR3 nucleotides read TGTGCCAGTAGCTCGGGACAGGGGGGCACTGAAGCTTTCTTT.

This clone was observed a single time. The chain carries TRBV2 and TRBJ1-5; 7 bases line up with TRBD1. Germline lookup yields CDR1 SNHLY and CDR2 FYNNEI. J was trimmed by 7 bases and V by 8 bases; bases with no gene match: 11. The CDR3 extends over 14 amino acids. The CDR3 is CASVRDSPEQPQHF. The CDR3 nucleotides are TGTGCCAGCGTGAGGGACAGCCCCGAACAGCCCCAGCATTTT.

CDR3 bases: TGTGCCAGCTCACCATCGGGGAGGAGAGTTGAAGCTTTCTTT. This translates into CASSPSGRRVEAFF. V gene TRBV18 combines with J gene TRBJ1-1; unclear D gene. Germline CDR1 is KGHSH and CDR2 is LQKENI. The CDR3 runs 14 residues. Trimming took off 2 bases at V and 7 bases at J, with 14 bases between the two ends.

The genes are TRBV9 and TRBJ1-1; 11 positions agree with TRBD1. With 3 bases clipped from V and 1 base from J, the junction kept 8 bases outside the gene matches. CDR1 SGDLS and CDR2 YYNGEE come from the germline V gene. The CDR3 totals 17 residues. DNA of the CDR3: TGTGCCAGCAGCGGCGGACAGGGGGCTGTGGGGAACACTGAAGCTTTCTTT. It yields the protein CASSGGQGAVGNTEAFF.

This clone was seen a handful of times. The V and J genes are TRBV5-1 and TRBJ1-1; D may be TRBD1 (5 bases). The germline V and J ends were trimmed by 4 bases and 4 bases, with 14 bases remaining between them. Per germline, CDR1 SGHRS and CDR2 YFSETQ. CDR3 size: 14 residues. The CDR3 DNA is TGCGCCAGCAGCCGTTCGGGGGGTGGCACTGAAGCTTTCTTT. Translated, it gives CASSRSGGGTEAFF. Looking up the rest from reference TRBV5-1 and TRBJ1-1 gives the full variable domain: KAGVTQTPRYLIKTRGQQVTLSCSPISGHRSVSWYQQTPGQGLQFLFEYFSETQRNKGNFPGRFSGRQFSNSRSEMNVSTLELGDSALYLCASSRSGGGTEAFFGQGTRLTVV.

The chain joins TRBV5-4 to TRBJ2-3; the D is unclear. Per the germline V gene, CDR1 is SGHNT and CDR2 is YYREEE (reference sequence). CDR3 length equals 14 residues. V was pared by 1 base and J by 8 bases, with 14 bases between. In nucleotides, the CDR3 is TGTGCCAGCAGCTTGAGCGAGTCGTTGCCTACGCAGTATTTT. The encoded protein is CASSLSESLPTQYF.